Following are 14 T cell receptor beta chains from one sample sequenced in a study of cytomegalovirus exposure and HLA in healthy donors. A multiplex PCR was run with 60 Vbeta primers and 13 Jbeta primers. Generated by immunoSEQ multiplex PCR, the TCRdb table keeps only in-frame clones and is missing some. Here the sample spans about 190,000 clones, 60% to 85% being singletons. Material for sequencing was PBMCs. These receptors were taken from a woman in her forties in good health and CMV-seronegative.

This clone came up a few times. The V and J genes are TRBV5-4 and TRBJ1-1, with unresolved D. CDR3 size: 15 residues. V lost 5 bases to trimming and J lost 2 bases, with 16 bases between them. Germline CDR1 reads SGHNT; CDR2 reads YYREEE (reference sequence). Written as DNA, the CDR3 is TGTGCCAGCAGGGGAGGGCTTGAGATTAACACTGAAGCTTTCTTT. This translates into CASRGGLEINTEAFF.

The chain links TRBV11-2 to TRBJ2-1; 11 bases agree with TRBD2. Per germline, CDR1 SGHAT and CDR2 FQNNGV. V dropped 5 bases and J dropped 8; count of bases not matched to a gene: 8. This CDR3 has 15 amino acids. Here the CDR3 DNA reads TGTGCCAGCAGCCAACTAGCGGGAGAGTTCCATGAGCAGTTCTTC. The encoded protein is CASSQLAGEFHEQFF. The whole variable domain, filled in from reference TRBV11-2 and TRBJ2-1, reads EAGVAQSPRYKIIEKRQSVAFWCNPISGHATLYWYQQILGQGPKLLIQFQNNGVVDDSQLPKDRFSAERLKGVDSTLKIQPAKLEDSAVYLCASSQLAGEFHEQFFGPGTRLTVL.

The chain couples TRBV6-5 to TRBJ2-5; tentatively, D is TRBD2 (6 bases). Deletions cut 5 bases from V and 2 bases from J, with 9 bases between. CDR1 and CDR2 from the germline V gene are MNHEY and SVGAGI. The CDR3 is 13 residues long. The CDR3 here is CASSNRGQETQYF. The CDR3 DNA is TGTGCCAGCAGTAACCGGGGGCAAGAGACCCAGTACTTC.

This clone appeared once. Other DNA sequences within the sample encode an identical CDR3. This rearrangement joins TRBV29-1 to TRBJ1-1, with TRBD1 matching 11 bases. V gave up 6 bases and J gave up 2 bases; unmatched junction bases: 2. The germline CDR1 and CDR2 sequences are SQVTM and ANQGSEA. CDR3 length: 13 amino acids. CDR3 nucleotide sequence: TGCAGCGTCCGGACAGGGGGCAACACTGAAGCTTTCTTT. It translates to CSVRTGGNTEAFF.

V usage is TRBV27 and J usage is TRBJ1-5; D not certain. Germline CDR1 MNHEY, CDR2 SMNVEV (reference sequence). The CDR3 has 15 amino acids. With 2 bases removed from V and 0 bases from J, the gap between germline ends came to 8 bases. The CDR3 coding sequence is TGTGCCAGCAGTTTACACGGTGATAGCAATCAGCCCCAGCATTTT. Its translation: CASSLHGDSNQPQHF.

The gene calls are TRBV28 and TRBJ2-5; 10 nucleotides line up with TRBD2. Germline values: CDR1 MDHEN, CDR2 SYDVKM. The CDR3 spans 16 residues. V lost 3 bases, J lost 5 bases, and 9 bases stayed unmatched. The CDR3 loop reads CASSLMLAGERETQYF. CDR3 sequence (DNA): TGTGCCAGCAGTTTGATGCTAGCGGGAGAACGGGAGACCCAGTACTTC. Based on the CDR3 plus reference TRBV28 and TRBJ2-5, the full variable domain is DVKVTQSSRYLVKRTGEKVFLECVQDMDHENMFWYRQDPGLGLRLIYFSYDVKMKEKGDIPEGYSVSREKKERFSLILESASTNQTSMYLCASSLMLAGERETQYFGPGTRLLVL.

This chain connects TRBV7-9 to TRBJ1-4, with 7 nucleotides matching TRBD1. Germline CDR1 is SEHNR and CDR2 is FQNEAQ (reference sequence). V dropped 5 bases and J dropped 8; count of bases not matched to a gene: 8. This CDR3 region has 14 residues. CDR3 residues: CASSRGQLDEKLFF. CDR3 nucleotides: TGTGCCAGCAGCAGGGGACAGCTAGACGAAAAACTGTTTTTT. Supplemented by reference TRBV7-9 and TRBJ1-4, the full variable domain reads DTGVSQNPRHKITKRGQNVTFRCDPISEHNRLYWYRQTLGQGPEFLTYFQNEAQLEKSRLLSDRFSAERPKGSFSTLEIQRTEQGDSAMYLCASSRGQLDEKLFFGSGTQLSVL.

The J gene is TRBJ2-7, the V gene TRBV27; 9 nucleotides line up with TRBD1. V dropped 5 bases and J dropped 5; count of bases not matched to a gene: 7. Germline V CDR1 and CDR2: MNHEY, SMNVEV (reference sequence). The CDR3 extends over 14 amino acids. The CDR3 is CASSPRDRVHEQYF. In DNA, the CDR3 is TGTGCCAGCAGTCCCCGGGACAGGGTCCACGAGCAGTACTTC.

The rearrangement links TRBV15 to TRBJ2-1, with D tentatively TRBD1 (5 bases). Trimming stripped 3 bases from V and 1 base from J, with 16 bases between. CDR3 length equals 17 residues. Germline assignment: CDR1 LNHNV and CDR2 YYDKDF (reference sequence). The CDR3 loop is CATSRARDSRSYNEQFF. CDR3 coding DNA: TGTGCCACCAGCAGGGCGAGAGACAGCCGTTCCTACAATGAGCAGTTCTTC.

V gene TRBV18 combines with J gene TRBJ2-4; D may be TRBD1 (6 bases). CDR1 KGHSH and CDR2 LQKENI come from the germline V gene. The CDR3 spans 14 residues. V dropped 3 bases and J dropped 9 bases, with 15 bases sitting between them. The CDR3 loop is CASSPGQLGGIQYF. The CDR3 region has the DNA TGTGCCAGCTCACCCGGACAGCTCGGCGGCATTCAGTACTTC.

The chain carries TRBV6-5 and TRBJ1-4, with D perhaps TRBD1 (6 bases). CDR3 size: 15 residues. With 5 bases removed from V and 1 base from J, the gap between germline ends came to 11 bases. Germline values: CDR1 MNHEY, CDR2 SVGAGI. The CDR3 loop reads CASSGQTGTNEKLFF. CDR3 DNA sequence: TGTGCCAGCAGTGGACAGACAGGAACTAATGAAAAACTGTTTTTT.

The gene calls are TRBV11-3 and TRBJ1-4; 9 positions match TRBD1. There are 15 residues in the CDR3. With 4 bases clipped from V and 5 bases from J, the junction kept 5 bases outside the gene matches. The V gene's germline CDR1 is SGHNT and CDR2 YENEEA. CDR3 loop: CASSYRGRDNEKLFF. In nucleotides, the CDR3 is TGTGCCAGCAGCTACAGGGGGCGCGACAATGAAAAACTGTTTTTT.

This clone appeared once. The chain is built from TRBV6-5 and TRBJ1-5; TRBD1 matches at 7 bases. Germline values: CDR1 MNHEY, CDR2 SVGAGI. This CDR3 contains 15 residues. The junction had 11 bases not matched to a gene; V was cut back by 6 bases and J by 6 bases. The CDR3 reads CASRSDREVGQPQHF. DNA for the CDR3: TGTGCCAGCAGATCCGACAGGGAGGTTGGTCAGCCCCAGCATTTT.

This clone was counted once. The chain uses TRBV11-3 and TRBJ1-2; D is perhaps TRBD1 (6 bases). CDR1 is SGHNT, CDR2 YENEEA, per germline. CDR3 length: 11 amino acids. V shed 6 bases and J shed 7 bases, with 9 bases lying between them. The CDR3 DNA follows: TGTGCCAGCAGTGGGGGGGCTGGCTACACCTTC. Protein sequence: CASSGGAGYTF.